These 27 T cell receptor beta chains came from one sample sequenced in a study of T cell changes during pregnancy in multiple sclerosis. Profiling relied on immunoSEQ multiplex PCR, and the TCRdb table lists in-frame clones only, not all of them. The sample lists 90,000 to 150,000 clones, approximately 93% occurring once. The sample consisted of peripheral blood, taken before pregnancy. These receptors originate from a female donor with multiple sclerosis, enrolled in a pregnancy study.

The gene calls are TRBV29-1 and TRBJ1-2; D is uncertain. The length of the CDR3 is 12 residues. V lost 3 bases to trimming and J lost 7 bases, with 12 bases between them. CDR1 and CDR2 from the germline V gene are SQVTM and ANQGSEA. The CDR3 spells CSVDVGSLGYTF. The DNA of the CDR3 is TGCAGCGTTGATGTCGGTTCTCTTGGCTACACCTTC.

The gene calls are TRBV14 and TRBJ1-1, with no clear D. The V gene's germline CDR1 is SGHDN and CDR2 FVKESK. The CDR3 loop spans 15 amino acids. The V end was cut by 1 base, the J end by 1 base, with 10 bases between. In nucleotides, the CDR3 is TGTGCCAGCAGCCAAGGGGCCGGGAGGAACACTGAAGCTTTCTTT. Translation: CASSQGAGRNTEAFF. Filled out from reference TRBV14 and TRBJ1-1, the complete variable domain reads EAGVTQFPSHSVIEKGQTVTLRCDPISGHDNLYWYRRVMGKEIKFLLHFVKESKQDESGMPNNRFLAERTGGTYSTLKVQPAELEDSGVYFCASSQGAGRNTEAFFGQGTRLTVV.

The chain links TRBV9 to TRBJ1-1, with 9 positions matching TRBD1. V trimming: 3 bases; J trimming: 6 bases; junction bases outside the gene matches: 9. This CDR3 is built from 15 residues. Per the germline V gene, CDR1 is SGDLS and CDR2 is YYNGEE. The CDR3 DNA follows: TGTGCCAGCAGCGCCCTAGCGACAGGGGGGGCTGAAGCTTTCTTT. Translating it yields CASSALATGGAEAFF.

Here the CDR3 reads CAWNGDSGPGGELFF. The CDR3 nucleotides are TGTGCCTGGAACGGGGACAGCGGCCCCGGGGGGGAGCTGTTTTTT. The chain has TRBV30 and TRBJ2-2; 7 bases are a match to TRBD1. The CDR3 is 15 amino acids. Germline trimming cut 4 bases from V and 8 bases from J; bases unmatched to any gene: 13. Germline CDR1 GTSNPN, CDR2 SVGIG (reference sequence). The full variable domain, with the rest looked up from reference TRBV30 and TRBJ2-2, is SQTIHQWPATLVQPVGSPLSLECTVEGTSNPNLYWYRQAAGRGLQLLFYSVGIGQISSEVPQNLSASRPQDRQFILSSKKLLLSDSGFYLCAWNGDSGPGGELFFGEGSRLTVL.

The chain is built from TRBV11-2 and TRBJ2-7; TRBD2 matches at 8 bases. The germline CDR1 and CDR2 sequences are SGHAT and FQNNGV. The trim removed 4 bases at V and 7 bases at J, leaving 12 bases unmatched. CDR3 length equals 15 residues. This CDR3 reads CASSSTSAGVGEQYF. The CDR3 bases are TGTGCCAGCAGCTCTACATCAGCGGGAGTGGGAGAGCAGTACTTC.

This chain links TRBV6-1 with TRBJ1-4, with D unresolved. This CDR3 region has 14 residues. V shed 6 bases and J shed 7 bases, with 15 bases lying between them. CDR1 and CDR2 (germline): MNHNS, SASEGT. For the CDR3, the DNA is TGTGCCAGCAGACTGATGGCTTCGGGTGAAAAACTGTTTTTT. This sequence encodes CASRLMASGEKLFF.

This clone has only one observation. This chain uses TRBV5-1 with TRBJ2-3; 7 bases align to TRBD2. The length of the CDR3 is 14 residues. Trimming cost V 4 bases and J 4 bases; bases outside gene matches: 6. Germline V CDR1 and CDR2: SGHRS, YFSETQ. The CDR3 sequence is CASSGGSSADTQYF. The CDR3 DNA is TGCGCCAGCAGCGGCGGGAGTTCGGCAGATACGCAGTATTTT.

The rearrangement joins TRBV7-3 to TRBJ2-3; the match to TRBD1 covers 9 bases. Trimming at V came to 5 bases and at J to 4 bases, leaving 7 bases not matched to a gene. Germline V CDR1 and CDR2: SGHTA, FQGTGA. The CDR3 spans 15 residues. CDR3 in amino acids: CASSQDRGGADTQYF. The CDR3 region has the DNA TGTGCCAGCAGCCAGGACAGGGGCGGCGCAGATACGCAGTATTTT.

This sequence joins TRBV27 and TRBJ2-5; D gene uncertain. The DNA end favors TRBJ2-7, so the J call may be wrong. From germline, CDR1 is MNHEY and CDR2 SMNVEV (reference sequence). The length of the CDR3 is 11 residues. The DNA of the CDR3 is TGTGCCTTGGATAGCTCCTACGAGCAGTACTTC. Its protein product is CALDSSYEQYF.

The chain uses TRBV5-1 and TRBJ2-5; 9 nucleotides match TRBD1. V shed 4 bases and J 0 bases; nucleotides not matched to a gene: 10. This CDR3 has 17 residues. CDR1 is SGHRS, CDR2 YFSETQ, per germline. As DNA, the CDR3 is TGCGCCAGCAGCCCCTCGACAGGGGGGACCTACCAAGAGACCCAGTACTTC. This sequence encodes CASSPSTGGTYQETQYF.

This clone was counted once. V gene TRBV7-7 combines with J gene TRBJ1-4; D is perhaps TRBD1 (5 bases). The CDR3 length is 13 residues. V lost 5 bases and J 8 bases, leaving 12 bases between the germline ends. CDR1 SSHAT and CDR2 FNYEAQ come from the germline V gene (reference sequence). This CDR3 is CASSPGPGEKLFF. CDR3 DNA: TGTGCCAGCAGCCCGGGCCCAGGGGAAAAACTGTTTTTT.

The chain employs TRBV7-9 and TRBJ2-5; 9 bases fit TRBD2. The germline gives CDR1 SEHNR, CDR2 FQNEAQ (reference sequence). The V and J ends lost 5 bases and 5 bases, in that order; junction bases with no gene match: 6. The CDR3 has 14 amino acids. CDR3 sequence (DNA): TGTGCCAGCAGCCTGGCGGGAGGGGGGGAGACCCAGTACTTC. Encoded protein: CASSLAGGGETQYF.

The chain uses TRBV5-6 and TRBJ2-5; tentatively, D is TRBD1 (5 bases). Trimming removed 1 base at V and 2 bases at J, with 9 bases between. Germline CDR1 reads SGHDT; CDR2 reads YYEEEE. The CDR3 covers 14 residues. CDR3 sequence: CASSLWGSQETQYF. CDR3 in DNA: TGTGCCAGCAGCTTGTGGGGCAGTCAAGAGACCCAGTACTTC.

V and J are TRBV29-1 and TRBJ1-2; weak D call: TRBD1 (5 bases). The CDR3 consists of 12 residues. Germline V gives CDR1 SQVTM, CDR2 ANQGSEA. Trimming shortened V by 5 bases and J by 4 bases, and 11 bases separated the two germline ends. Here the CDR3 DNA reads TGCAGCGTTTTAAGGGGAAGCTATGGCTACACCTTC. Amino acids: CSVLRGSYGYTF. Using reference TRBV29-1 and TRBJ1-2 for the parts outside the CDR3, the full variable domain is SAVISQKPSRDICQRGTSLTIQCQVDSQVTMMFWYRQQPGQSLTLIATANQGSEATYESGFVIDKFPISRPNLTFSTLTVSNMSPEDSSIYLCSVLRGSYGYTFGSGTRLTVV.

This chain connects TRBV28 to TRBJ2-7; TRBD2 matches 8 bases. The CDR3 spans 15 residues. V trimming: 5 bases; J trimming: 0 bases; junction bases outside the gene matches: 6. CDR1 and CDR2 from the germline V gene are MDHEN and SYDVKM. The CDR3 DNA reads as TGTGCCAGCAGTCCCCCCAGCGGGAGCTCCTACGAGCAGTACTTC. It codes for CASSPPSGSSYEQYF. Based on the CDR3 plus reference TRBV28 and TRBJ2-7, the full variable domain is DVKVTQSSRYLVKRTGEKVFLECVQDMDHENMFWYRQDPGLGLRLIYFSYDVKMKEKGDIPEGYSVSREKKERFSLILESASTNQTSMYLCASSPPSGSSYEQYFGPGTRLTVT.

This clone came up once. The chain uses TRBV6-6 and TRBJ2-3; 9 positions agree with TRBD2. There are 12 residues in the CDR3. V gave up 8 bases and J gave up 5 bases; unmatched junction bases: 2. Germline lookup yields CDR1 MNHNY and CDR2 SVGAGI (reference sequence). The CDR3 bases are TGTGCCAGCCGAGCGGGGGGAGATACGCAGTATTTT. This sequence encodes CASRAGGDTQYF.

This chain joins TRBV5-1 and TRBJ1-1, with D maybe TRBD1 (6 bases). V lost 2 bases and J 3 bases, leaving 14 bases between the germline ends. CDR3 length equals 15 residues. Germline assignment: CDR1 SGHRS and CDR2 YFSETQ. CDR3 nucleotides: TGCGCCAGCAGCTTACAGGGAATGGTGTACACTGAAGCTTTCTTT. As protein: CASSLQGMVYTEAFF.

The chain couples TRBV2 to TRBJ2-1; 7 bases line up with TRBD2. The CDR3 covers 15 residues. Germline V gene data show CDR1 as SNHLY and CDR2 as FYNNEI. The trim removed 8 bases at V and 9 bases at J, leaving 16 bases unmatched. Written as DNA, the CDR3 is TGTGCCAGCGGCATACTAGGTGGGGGGGTCGGTGAGCAGTTCTTC. Protein product: CASGILGGGVGEQFF.

A single count supports this clone. The rearrangement links TRBV28 to TRBJ2-3, with a possible D match to TRBD1 (5 bases). CDR3 length: 17 amino acids. Per germline, CDR1 MDHEN and CDR2 SYDVKM. The V end lost 3 bases, the J end lost 2 bases, and 18 bases lay between the germline ends. As DNA, the CDR3 is TGTGCCAGCAGTTTGCAGATGCAGGGCAGGGCCACAGATACGCAGTATTTT. Its protein is CASSLQMQGRATDTQYF.

This clone was counted once. The chain combines TRBV28 with TRBJ2-7; TRBD2 matches at 16 bases. With V trimmed by 5 bases and J by 5 bases, 21 bases remained unmatched. Looked up from germline, CDR1 is MDHEN and CDR2 is SYDVKM. The CDR3 runs 21 residues. CDR3 sequence reads: CASSPSSLGLAGGPPGNEQYF. The CDR3 DNA follows: TGTGCCAGCAGTCCTTCCTCTCTGGGACTAGCGGGAGGGCCCCCAGGCAACGAGCAGTACTTC.

The chain couples TRBV2 to TRBJ1-5, with D possibly being TRBD1 (5 bases). This CDR3 is built from 12 residues. Germline V CDR1 and CDR2: SNHLY, FYNNEI. V was clipped by 3 bases and J by 9 bases, with 9 bases between them. CDR3 nucleotide sequence: TGTGCCAGCAGTGATGGGGGGTGGCCCCAGCATTTT. Its protein product is CASSDGGWPQHF.

The rearrangement joins TRBV28 to TRBJ1-2; a weak D match, TRBD1 (5 bases). Trimming left V 5 bases short and J 2 bases short, with 21 bases between. CDR1 is MDHEN and CDR2 is SYDVKM in the germline V gene. This CDR3 spans 17 amino acids. The CDR3 loop is CASSPGVRRDPNYGYTF. The CDR3 nucleotides read TGTGCCAGCAGTCCAGGCGTACGGAGGGACCCGAACTATGGCTACACCTTC.

The chain carries TRBV9 and TRBJ2-5; 9 nucleotides match TRBD1. Losses at the gene ends were 5 bases for V and 7 bases for J; bases not matched to a gene: 9. The V gene's germline CDR1 is SGDLS and CDR2 YYNGEE. The CDR3 loop spans 14 amino acids. The DNA of the CDR3 is TGTGCCAGCAGTCAGACAGGGGGTGCTGGGACCCAGTACTTC. Translating gives CASSQTGGAGTQYF.

This CDR3 reads CASSIGVRRQGSNQPQHF. The CDR3, as DNA: TGTGCCAGTAGTATAGGGGTAAGGAGACAGGGGAGCAATCAGCCCCAGCATTTT. The gene calls are TRBV19 and TRBJ1-5; 8 bases are shared with TRBD1. In germline, CDR1 is LNHDA, CDR2 SQIVND (reference sequence). This CDR3 is built from 18 residues. With V trimmed by 1 base and J by 1 base, 9 bases remained unmatched. The variable domain in full, with the rest retrieved from reference TRBV19 and TRBJ1-5, is DGGITQSPKYLFRKEGQNVTLSCEQNLNHDAMYWYRQDPGQGLRLIYYSQIVNDFQKGDIAEGYSVSREKKESFPLTVTSAQKNPTAFYLCASSIGVRRQGSNQPQHFGDGTRLSIL.

This clone occurred once. The chain joins TRBV7-3 to TRBJ1-1; 7 bases fit TRBD1. Germline assignment: CDR1 SGHTA and CDR2 FQGTGA. The CDR3 runs 15 residues. The J segment lost 5 bases and the V segment lost 2 bases, leaving 8 bases of the junction unmatched. The CDR3 nucleotides are TGTGCCAGCAGCTTATCTGCAGGGGGTATTACTGAAGCTTTCTTT. Its protein is CASSLSAGGITEAFF.

The J gene is TRBJ1-1, the V gene TRBV28; tentatively, D is TRBD1 (5 bases). Germline V gene sequence: CDR1 MDHEN, CDR2 SYDVKM. Trimming shortened V by 11 bases and J by 7 bases, and 17 bases separated the two germline ends. This CDR3 has 12 residues. CDR3: CAESGPGGEAFF. The CDR3 nucleotides are TGTGCCGAATCGGGTCCGGGGGGTGAAGCTTTCTTT.

V usage is TRBV28 and J usage is TRBJ1-5; TRBD1 is a possible D gene (5 bases). Trimming shortened V by 4 bases and J by 2 bases, and 15 bases separated the two germline ends. The CDR3 has 16 residues. Germline loops: CDR1 MDHEN, CDR2 SYDVKM. CDR3 protein: CASSWLTSGGNQPQHF. The CDR3 DNA sequence: TGTGCCAGCAGTTGGCTGACCTCGGGGGGCAATCAGCCCCAGCATTTT.